These 30 T cell receptor beta chains were sequenced from one sample in a study of shared clonotypes between healthy human individuals. Profiled with immunoSEQ multiplex PCR; TCRdb holds only in-frame clones, not every one. The sample holds around 1,000,000 clones, about 80% seen once. The source material was memory CD4+ T cells from PBMCs. Subset meaning: CD45RA-negative fraction. The receptor set was obtained from a man younger than 35 in good health. Some clones in this sample may be carry-over from other donors' samples.

This clone was observed a handful of times. The gene calls are TRBV6-1 and TRBJ2-5; 7 positions match TRBD1. The V gene end was trimmed by 2 bases and the J gene end by 2 bases; junction bases not matched to a gene: 8. The CDR3 has 16 amino acids. Germline V gene data show CDR1 as MNHNS and CDR2 as SASEGT. The CDR3 DNA follows: TGTGCCAGCAGTGAACGGTCCAGGGGGATACAAGAGACCCAGTACTTC. It translates to CASSERSRGIQETQYF.

This clone was counted many times. The rearrangement joins TRBV5-4 to TRBJ2-3; D might be TRBD2 (5 bases). The CDR3 is 16 amino acids. V was cut by 2 bases and J by 2 bases, with 15 bases left in between. Germline-derived CDR1 and CDR2 are SGHNT and YYREEE (reference sequence). The CDR3 nucleotides read TGTGCCAGCAGCTTAAGGGAGAACCCTGACACAGATACGCAGTATTTT. This translates into CASSLRENPDTDTQYF.

The gene calls are TRBV18 and TRBJ2-5, with 7 bases lining up with TRBD2. The CDR3 totals 13 residues. Trimming removed 5 bases from V and 5 bases from J; junction bases left unmatched: 5. Germline V gene lookup returns CDR1 KGHSH and CDR2 LQKENI. CDR3 loop: CASSAGEGETQYF. CDR3 sequence (DNA): TGTGCCAGCTCAGCGGGAGAGGGGGAGACCCAGTACTTC.

The V gene is TRBV6-1, the J gene TRBJ2-2; D call uncertain. The V gene lost 2 bases and the J gene lost 2 bases, with 12 bases spanning the gap. The CDR3 consists of 16 residues. Looked up from germline, CDR1 is MNHNS and CDR2 is SASEGT. The CDR3 loop is CASSETLTVNTGELFF. As DNA, the CDR3 is TGTGCCAGCAGTGAAACGTTAACAGTAAACACCGGGGAGCTGTTTTTT.

This clone was recorded only once. This may come from a read error, since a much larger clone is one base off. The chain employs TRBV4-3 and TRBJ1-5, with D perhaps matching TRBD1 (6 bases). The germline V and J ends were trimmed by 2 bases and 7 bases, with 27 bases remaining between them. Germline V gene sequence: CDR1 LGHNA, CDR2 YSLEER. CDR3 length: 19 amino acids. This chain's CDR3 is CASSQRKFGGASLEQPQHF. The CDR3, as DNA: TGCGCCAGCAGCCAAAGGAAATTCGGGGGGGCGAGTCTAGAACAGCCCCAGCATTTT.

V usage is TRBV5-1 and J usage is TRBJ2-2; 8 bases line up with TRBD2. The CDR3 is 16 amino acids. Germline values: CDR1 SGHRS, CDR2 YFSETQ. Trimming cost V 0 bases and J 6 bases; bases outside gene matches: 7. The CDR3 is CASSLASGSYAGELFF. In DNA form, the CDR3 reads TGCGCCAGCAGCTTGGCCAGCGGGAGTTATGCCGGGGAGCTGTTTTTT.

The table lists this clone with many counts. This chain links TRBV12-5 with TRBJ2-7; either TRBD1 or TRBD2 may supply D (5 bases each). Looked up from germline, CDR1 is LGHNT and CDR2 is FRNRAP. With 7 bases removed from V and 7 bases from J, the gap between germline ends came to 8 bases. The CDR3 runs to 10 residues. The CDR3 reads CASVGEEQYF. Here the CDR3 DNA reads TGTGCTAGTGTGGGGGAGGAGCAGTACTTC.

J is TRBJ1-5 and V is TRBV28, with D uncertain. Trimming left V 6 bases short and J 2 bases short, with 8 bases between. CDR3 length equals 13 residues. Germline V gene lookup returns CDR1 MDHEN and CDR2 SYDVKM. This CDR3 is CASRSRGNQPQHF. The DNA for the CDR3 is TGTGCCAGCAGGTCGAGGGGCAATCAGCCCCAGCATTTT.

The CDR3 DNA sequence: TGTGCCAGCTCACTAATGCCCGGGACAGGCCTCGGAGGCTACACCTTC. This translates into CASSLMPGTGLGGYTF. V is TRBV18 and J is TRBJ1-2; 8 nucleotides align to TRBD1. Germline CDR1 reads KGHSH; CDR2 reads LQKENI. CDR3 size: 16 residues. Unmatched junction bases numbered 15, after V lost 4 bases and J lost 8 bases.

The V gene is TRBV4-1, the J gene TRBJ2-1; D is perhaps TRBD1 or TRBD2 (5 bases each). CDR1 is MGHRA and CDR2 is YSYEKL in the germline V gene. There are 15 residues in the CDR3. The germline V and J ends were trimmed by 3 bases and 5 bases, with 14 bases remaining between them. In nucleotides, the CDR3 is TGCGCCAGCAGCCAGACAGAATTCGGGAACAATGAGCAGTTCTTC. This translates into CASSQTEFGNNEQFF.

The rearrangement joins TRBV5-4 to TRBJ2-6; D remains ambiguous. V lost 0 bases and J 2 bases, leaving 9 bases between the germline ends. This CDR3 comprises 16 residues. Per the germline V gene, CDR1 is SGHNT and CDR2 is YYREEE (reference sequence). The CDR3 DNA sequence: TGTGCCAGCAGCTTGGCGTCCGGGCCTGGGGCCAACGTCCTGACTTTC. This gives the protein CASSLASGPGANVLTF.

This clone was counted only a few times. The genes are TRBV10-2 and TRBJ1-5; TRBD1 is a possible D gene (6 bases). The V end lost 3 bases, the J end lost 4 bases, and 10 bases lay between the germline ends. The germline V gene encodes CDR1 WSHSY and CDR2 SAAADI. This CDR3 region has 14 residues. The CDR3, as DNA: TGCGCCAGCAGTGACCGAACAGGGAATCAGCCCCAGCATTTT. Translation: CASSDRTGNQPQHF.

The V gene is TRBV18, the J gene TRBJ1-2; D not resolved. V lost 3 bases to trimming and J lost 7 bases, with 15 bases between them. CDR3 length: 14 amino acids. Germline V gene data show CDR1 as KGHSH and CDR2 as LQKENI. The CDR3 reads CASSPLTTEAGYTF. DNA of the CDR3: TGTGCCAGCTCACCTCTGACGACGGAAGCTGGCTACACCTTC.

This chain joins TRBV29-1 and TRBJ2-1; possibly TRBD1 for D (6 bases). The CDR3 covers 14 residues. Germline V gene sequence: CDR1 SQVTM, CDR2 ANQGSEA. The V end was cut by 6 bases, the J end by 1 base, with 13 bases between. CDR3 sequence: CSVPGAGSYNEQFF. In DNA form, the CDR3 reads TGCAGCGTACCAGGGGCAGGATCCTACAATGAGCAGTTCTTC.

V gene TRBV30 combines with J gene TRBJ2-7; D remains ambiguous. This CDR3 contains 12 residues. Germline assignment: CDR1 GTSNPN and CDR2 SVGIG (reference sequence). V dropped 2 bases and J dropped 2 bases, with 7 bases sitting between them. The CDR3 sequence: CAWSSSAYEQYF. The CDR3, as DNA: TGTGCCTGGAGTTCTTCGGCCTACGAGCAGTACTTC.

V is TRBV10-3 and J is TRBJ2-7, with a tentative D call TRBD1 (6 bases). The CDR3 has 14 amino acids. Looked up from germline, CDR1 is ENHRY and CDR2 is SYGVKD. Trimming cost V 2 bases and J 3 bases, with 11 bases left between them. The CDR3: CAISERDILYEQYF. CDR3 DNA sequence: TGTGCCATCAGTGAGCGGGACATTCTCTACGAGCAGTACTTC.

This clone has more than one count but fewer than ten. The J gene is TRBJ2-2, the V gene TRBV6-1, with 9 bases lining up with TRBD2. The germline CDR1 and CDR2 sequences are MNHNS and SASEGT. This CDR3 is 16 amino acids long. Trimming cost V 3 bases and J 3 bases; bases outside gene matches: 5. CDR3 in amino acids: CASSEAPSGDTGELFF. The CDR3 bases are TGTGCCAGCAGTGAGGCTCCTAGCGGGGACACCGGGGAGCTGTTTTTT.

The DNA of the CDR3 is TGCGCCAGCAGCTCAGGGTGGTATTCGGCAGATACGCAGTATTTT. Translated: CASSSGWYSADTQYF. This chain links TRBV5-1 with TRBJ2-3, with D perhaps matching TRBD1 (5 bases). Germline CDR1 and CDR2: SGHRS and YFSETQ. The V and J ends lost 3 bases and 4 bases respectively, with 15 bases between them. The CDR3 sequence is 15 residues long. Together with reference TRBV5-1 and TRBJ2-3, the CDR3 gives the full variable domain: KAGVTQTPRYLIKTRGQQVTLSCSPISGHRSVSWYQQTPGQGLQFLFEYFSETQRNKGNFPGRFSGRQFSNSRSEMNVSTLELGDSALYLCASSSGWYSADTQYFGPGTRLTVL.

The sample holds one count of this clone. A single base separates this from a much larger clone, so it may be a read error. The chain couples TRBV30 to TRBJ1-5; D remains ambiguous. This CDR3 spans 14 amino acids. Per germline, CDR1 GTSNPN and CDR2 SVGIG (reference sequence). DNA of the CDR3: TGTGCCAGGAGTGTTCTGGCAAGCAATCAGCCCCAGCATTTT. Amino acid sequence: CARSVLASNQPQHF.

This clone is a singleton in its sample. The chain links TRBV7-2 to TRBJ2-3, with 14 bases that match TRBD2. Germline CDR1 reads SGHTA; CDR2 reads FQGNSA. The CDR3 loop spans 15 amino acids. Trimming took 2 bases from V and 6 from J; bases not matched to a gene: 1. Here the CDR3 reads CASSLRLAGGDTQYF. CDR3 bases: TGTGCCAGCAGCTTACGACTAGCGGGGGGGGATACGCAGTATTTT.

This clone was detected once. The chain links TRBV5-1 to TRBJ2-4, with no clear D. Germline lookup yields CDR1 SGHRS and CDR2 YFSETQ. With 1 base removed from V and 6 bases from J, the gap between germline ends came to 5 bases. The CDR3 is 12 amino acids. The CDR3 DNA follows: TGCGCCAGCAGCTTGCCCGCAAACATTCAGTACTTC. It translates to CASSLPANIQYF.

J is TRBJ2-1 and V is TRBV4-1; 14 bases fit TRBD2. CDR3 length: 17 residues. With 1 base clipped from V and 8 bases from J, the junction kept 7 bases outside the gene matches. Germline CDR1 MGHRA, CDR2 YSYEKL. CDR3: CASSQGWRLAGGYEQFF. CDR3 nucleotides: TGCGCCAGCAGCCAAGGATGGCGACTAGCGGGAGGGTATGAGCAGTTCTTC.

V gene TRBV11-2 combines with J gene TRBJ1-4, with 9 positions matching TRBD1. CDR3 length: 14 amino acids. V was pared by 1 base and J by 7 bases, with 1 base of the junction left unmatched. CDR1 is SGHAT, CDR2 FQNNGV, per germline. This CDR3 is CASSLVTGGEKLFF. The CDR3 nucleotides are TGTGCCAGCAGCTTAGTGACAGGGGGTGAAAAACTGTTTTTT.

The rearrangement joins TRBV7-9 to TRBJ2-7; 7 bases match TRBD1. The CDR3 totals 15 residues. V lost 4 bases and J lost 2; bases outside the gene matches: 8. Germline values: CDR1 SEHNR, CDR2 FQNEAQ (reference sequence). CDR3 region: CASSSNRQGTYEQYF. CDR3 in DNA: TGTGCCAGCAGCTCGAACCGACAGGGTACCTACGAGCAGTACTTC.

This chain connects TRBV11-1 to TRBJ1-3; maybe TRBD1 (5 bases). The CDR3 consists of 15 residues. Germline CDR1 SGHAT, CDR2 FQDESV (reference sequence). Between the trimmed V and J ends, which lost 5 bases and 0 bases, there was a span of 11 bases. In DNA form, the CDR3 reads TGTGCCAGCAGCCAGGACGGGGCCTCTGGAAACACCATATATTTT. This translates into CASSQDGASGNTIYF.

The chain uses TRBV27 and TRBJ1-3, with a weak D call TRBD1 (5 bases). Between the trimmed V and J ends, which lost 7 bases and 0 bases, there was a span of 10 bases. In germline, CDR1 is MNHEY, CDR2 SMNVEV (reference sequence). The CDR3 sequence is 14 residues long. The CDR3 reads CASKEGRSGNTIYF. The CDR3 nucleotides read TGTGCCAGCAAAGAGGGGCGCTCTGGAAACACCATATATTTT.

As concerns this clone: The same CDR3 arises from other DNA sequences in this sample as well. The chain links TRBV6-5 to TRBJ2-5; unclear D gene. The CDR3 covers 13 residues. The germline V and J ends were trimmed by 2 bases and 5 bases, with 9 bases remaining between them. Per germline, CDR1 MNHEY and CDR2 SVGAGI. The CDR3 is CASSYSRGETQYF. CDR3 bases: TGTGCCAGCAGTTACAGCCGAGGCGAGACCCAGTACTTC.

The sample holds many counts of this clone. V usage is TRBV4-2 and J usage is TRBJ1-2, with TRBD1 identical over 8 bases. Germline V gene lookup returns CDR1 LGHNA and CDR2 YNFKEQ. The CDR3 runs 14 residues. Trimming cost V 1 base and J 3 bases; bases outside gene matches: 1. The CDR3 is CASSQATGDYGYTF. The CDR3, as DNA: TGTGCCAGCAGCCAAGCGACAGGGGACTATGGCTACACCTTC.

Written as DNA, the CDR3 is TGTGCCTCGCGACAGGCCTCTGGAAACACCATATATTTT. Protein: CASRQASGNTIYF. V gene TRBV19 combines with J gene TRBJ1-3, with a possible D match to TRBD1 (6 bases). This CDR3 is built from 13 residues. The germline V and J ends were trimmed by 11 bases and 0 bases, with 11 bases remaining between them. CDR1 is LNHDA, CDR2 SQIVND, per germline (reference sequence).

J is TRBJ2-1 and V is TRBV5-1, with 9 bases aligning to TRBD2. The CDR3 has 15 residues. With V trimmed by 6 bases and J by 9 bases, 13 bases remained unmatched. Germline CDR1 is SGHRS and CDR2 is YFSETQ. This chain's CDR3 is CASNSISGSLGEQFF. The CDR3 nucleotides are TGCGCCAGCAATTCCATTAGCGGGAGTCTTGGTGAGCAGTTCTTC.